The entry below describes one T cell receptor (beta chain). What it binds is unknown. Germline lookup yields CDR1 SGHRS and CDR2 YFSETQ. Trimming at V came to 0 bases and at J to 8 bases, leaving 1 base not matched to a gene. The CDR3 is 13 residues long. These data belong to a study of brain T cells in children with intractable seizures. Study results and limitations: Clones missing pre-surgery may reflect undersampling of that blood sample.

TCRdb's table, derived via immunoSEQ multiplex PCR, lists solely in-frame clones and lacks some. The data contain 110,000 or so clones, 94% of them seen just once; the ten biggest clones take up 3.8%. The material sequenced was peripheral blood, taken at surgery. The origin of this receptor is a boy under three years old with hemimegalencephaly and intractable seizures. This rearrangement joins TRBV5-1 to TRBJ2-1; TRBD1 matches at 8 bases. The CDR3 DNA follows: TGCGCCAGCAGCTTGGACAGGGGGTATGAGCAGTTCTTC. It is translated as CASSLDRGYEQFF.